The 18 T cell receptor beta chains reported below all come from one sample, sequenced in a study of blood T cell repertoires in COVID-19. Profiling relied on immunoSEQ multiplex PCR, and the TCRdb table lists in-frame clones only, not all of them. In the table there are over 100,000 clones, roughly 83% of which are singletons. The sequenced sample was peripheral blood. The receptor source for this set is a woman aged 80 or over with acute or convalescent COVID-19.

The chain uses TRBV19 and TRBJ1-2; possibly TRBD1 for D (6 bases). This CDR3 spans 17 amino acids. Germline V gene data show CDR1 as LNHDA and CDR2 as SQIVND (reference sequence). V lost 5 bases and J lost 5, with 24 bases in between. The CDR3 reads CASSPRRDTASGYGYTF. CDR3 bases: TGTGCCAGTAGTCCGCGCCGGGACACCGCCTCGGGTTATGGCTACACCTTC.

CDR3 residues: CASSQDPSGGTREQYF. CDR3 nucleotide sequence: TGTGCCAGCAGCCAAGATCCTAGCGGGGGGACGAGGGAGCAGTACTTC. This chain links TRBV4-2 with TRBJ2-7; 11 nucleotides agree with TRBD2. Germline V gene data show CDR1 as LGHNA and CDR2 as YNFKEQ. CDR3 length equals 16 residues. The V segment lost 0 bases and the J segment 7 bases; nucleotides outside the gene matches: 8.

J is TRBJ2-2 and V is TRBV4-3; D may be TRBD1 (5 bases). Germline values: CDR1 LGHNA, CDR2 YSLEER. Trimming took off 0 bases at V and 6 bases at J, with 20 bases between the two ends. The CDR3 is made up of 18 amino acids. CDR3 in DNA: TGCGCCAGCAGCCAAGACAGGGCTGGGTTCGGTGTGGCCGGGGAGCTGTTTTTT. Amino acids: CASSQDRAGFGVAGELFF.

This clone turned up a few times. The chain combines TRBV5-4 with TRBJ2-1, with a tentative D call TRBD1 (6 bases). V dropped 2 bases and J dropped 1 base, with 7 bases sitting between them. CDR1 and CDR2 from the germline V gene are SGHNT and YYREEE (reference sequence). CDR3 length: 14 residues. The CDR3 DNA is TGTGCCAGCAGCTTAAGGGGGTCCTACAATGAGCAGTTCTTC. Translated: CASSLRGSYNEQFF.

The chain links TRBV19 to TRBJ1-5; 9 bases fit TRBD1. Germline V gives CDR1 LNHDA, CDR2 SQIVND (reference sequence). The CDR3 has 16 amino acids. V lost 4 bases and J lost 7; bases outside the gene matches: 11. The CDR3 nucleotides are TGTGCCAGTAGTAAAGAGGGACAGGGCGTCTGGCAGCCCCAGCATTTT. The encoded protein is CASSKEGQGVWQPQHF.

This clone was picked up a small number of times. Here the CDR3 reads CASSLVGAAGGRNYGYTF. In nucleotides, the CDR3 is TGTGCCAGCAGCTTAGTAGGGGCGGCAGGGGGCCGGAACTATGGCTACACCTTC. This chain uses TRBV7-9 with TRBJ1-2; 8 bases are shared with TRBD1. CDR1 and CDR2 (germline): SEHNR, FQNEAQ (reference sequence). Losses at the gene ends were 1 base for V and 2 bases for J; bases not matched to a gene: 12. CDR3 length: 18 amino acids.

The genes are TRBV9 and TRBJ1-1; D possibly corresponds to TRBD1 (5 bases). The germline V gene encodes CDR1 SGDLS and CDR2 YYNGEE. The length of the CDR3 is 15 residues. Trimming pared 0 bases from V and 1 base from J, leaving 10 bases between. CDR3 coding DNA: TGTGCCAGCAGCGTAGGGGGAGGGGCGAACACTGAAGCTTTCTTT. This gives the protein CASSVGGGANTEAFF.

The CDR3 nucleotides are TGTGCCAGCTCACCCCTCGACAGTCTGACCCTCCACTTT. Protein product: CASSPLDSLTLHF. The chain carries TRBV18 and TRBJ1-6; D might be TRBD1 (5 bases). This CDR3 region has 13 residues. Between the trimmed V and J ends, which lost 3 bases and 14 bases, there was a span of 14 bases. CDR1 and CDR2 (germline): KGHSH, LQKENI.

This clone was detected a few times. V gene TRBV29-1 combines with J gene TRBJ1-2; weak D call: TRBD1 (6 bases). The CDR3 has 11 amino acids. Germline CDR1 SQVTM, CDR2 ANQGSEA. The V gene lost 8 bases and the J gene lost 6 bases, with 13 bases spanning the gap. The CDR3 DNA reads as TGCAGCCATTGGGGGGGCAATGGCTACACCTTC. Its translation: CSHWGGNGYTF.

The chain has TRBV7-2 and TRBJ2-7; a possible D gene is TRBD2 (5 bases). The CDR3 extends over 15 amino acids. Trimming removed 0 bases from V and 0 bases from J, with 9 bases in between. Germline V gene lookup returns CDR1 SGHTA and CDR2 FQGNSA. CDR3: CASSLAGVSSYEQYF. In nucleotides, the CDR3 is TGTGCCAGCAGCTTAGCGGGAGTTAGCTCCTACGAGCAGTACTTC. The full variable domain, rest sourced from reference TRBV7-2 and TRBJ2-7, is GAGVSQSPSNKVTEKGKDVELRCDPISGHTALYWYRQSLGQGLEFLIYFQGNSAPDKSGLPSDRFSAERTGGSVSTLTIQRTQQEDSAVYLCASSLAGVSSYEQYFGPGTRLTVT.

The V and J genes are TRBV27 and TRBJ1-3; D is unresolved. Germline CDR1 is MNHEY and CDR2 is SMNVEV (reference sequence). The germline V and J ends were trimmed by 3 bases and 3 bases, with 12 bases remaining between them. The CDR3 contains 15 residues. CDR3 in DNA: TGTGCCAGCAGTTTTTCGGGAACGGATGGAAACACCATATATTTT. This translates into CASSFSGTDGNTIYF.

V gene TRBV7-9 combines with J gene TRBJ1-1; D perhaps matches TRBD1 (6 bases). In germline, CDR1 is SEHNR, CDR2 FQNEAQ (reference sequence). The V gene lost 5 bases and the J gene lost 8 bases, with 9 bases spanning the gap. The CDR3 is 11 residues long. This CDR3 is CASSPGQEAFF. In DNA form, the CDR3 reads TGTGCCAGCAGCCCCGGACAGGAAGCTTTCTTT.

The V gene is TRBV2, the J gene TRBJ2-7; D is undetermined. Trimming removed 0 bases from V and 6 bases from J, with 9 bases in between. Germline V gene lookup returns CDR1 SNHLY and CDR2 FYNNEI. This CDR3 region has 13 residues. DNA of the CDR3: TGTGCCAGCAGTGAAGCAAGCGTTTCCGAGCAGTACTTC. Its protein product is CASSEASVSEQYF.

This clone occurred a few times. V gene TRBV6-2 or TRBV6-3 combines with J gene TRBJ1-1; D gene ambiguous. The CDR3 has 13 amino acids. Trimming stripped 6 bases from V and 11 bases from J, with 19 bases between. Germline V gives CDR1 MNHEY, CDR2 SVGEGT. CDR3 region: CASSPHRGRAAFF. The CDR3 nucleotides are TGTGCCAGCAGCCCACACCGAGGGAGAGCGGCTTTCTTT.

The V gene is TRBV19, the J gene TRBJ1-5; D gene ambiguous. From germline, CDR1 is LNHDA and CDR2 SQIVND (reference sequence). The V end lost 7 bases, the J end lost 5 bases, and 18 bases lay between the germline ends. The CDR3 spans 15 residues. The CDR3 spells CASTLDLAGHQPQHF. Here the CDR3 DNA reads TGTGCCAGTACTTTAGACCTGGCGGGTCATCAGCCCCAGCATTTT.

This clone was observed a handful of times. The chain is built from TRBV4-1 and TRBJ1-5, with unresolved D. CDR3 length equals 14 residues. V was pared by 4 bases and J by 0 bases, with 7 bases between. CDR1 is MGHRA, CDR2 YSYEKL, per germline. CDR3 nucleotide sequence: TGCGCCAGCAGCCCCTTAGATAGCAATCAGCCCCAGCATTTT. Its protein is CASSPLDSNQPQHF.

V is TRBV10-3 and J is TRBJ2-2, with unresolved D. The V gene's germline CDR1 is ENHRY and CDR2 SYGVKD. Trimming shortened V by 10 bases and J by 0 bases, and 18 bases separated the two germline ends. CDR3 size: 16 residues. The CDR3 spells CATLGAPRSNTGELFF. CDR3 bases: TGTGCCACCCTCGGTGCACCCCGTTCGAACACCGGGGAGCTGTTTTTT.

The rearrangement uses TRBV27 and TRBJ1-6; 8 bases align to TRBD1. Trimming cost V 7 bases and J 11 bases; bases outside gene matches: 16. Germline V gene sequence: CDR1 MNHEY, CDR2 SMNVEV (reference sequence). The CDR3 covers 16 residues. The CDR3, as DNA: TGTGCCAGCACCTTTGACAGGGGCGCGGGGGAGACACCCCTCCACTTT. This sequence encodes CASTFDRGAGETPLHF.